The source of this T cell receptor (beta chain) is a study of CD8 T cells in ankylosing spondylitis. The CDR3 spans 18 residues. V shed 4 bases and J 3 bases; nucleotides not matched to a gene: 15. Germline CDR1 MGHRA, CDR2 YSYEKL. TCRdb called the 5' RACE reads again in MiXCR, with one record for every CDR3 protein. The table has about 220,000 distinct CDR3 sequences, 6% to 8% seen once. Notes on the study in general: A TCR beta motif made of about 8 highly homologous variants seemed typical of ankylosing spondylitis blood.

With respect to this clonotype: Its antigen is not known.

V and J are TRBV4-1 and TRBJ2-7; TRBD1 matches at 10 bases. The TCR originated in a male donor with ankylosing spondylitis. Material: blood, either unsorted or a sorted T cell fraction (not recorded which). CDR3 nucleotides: TGCGCCAGCAGCCCGACAGGCGGGACAGGGGCGTGGGGCTACGAGCAGTACTTC. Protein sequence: CASSPTGGTGAWGYEQYF.